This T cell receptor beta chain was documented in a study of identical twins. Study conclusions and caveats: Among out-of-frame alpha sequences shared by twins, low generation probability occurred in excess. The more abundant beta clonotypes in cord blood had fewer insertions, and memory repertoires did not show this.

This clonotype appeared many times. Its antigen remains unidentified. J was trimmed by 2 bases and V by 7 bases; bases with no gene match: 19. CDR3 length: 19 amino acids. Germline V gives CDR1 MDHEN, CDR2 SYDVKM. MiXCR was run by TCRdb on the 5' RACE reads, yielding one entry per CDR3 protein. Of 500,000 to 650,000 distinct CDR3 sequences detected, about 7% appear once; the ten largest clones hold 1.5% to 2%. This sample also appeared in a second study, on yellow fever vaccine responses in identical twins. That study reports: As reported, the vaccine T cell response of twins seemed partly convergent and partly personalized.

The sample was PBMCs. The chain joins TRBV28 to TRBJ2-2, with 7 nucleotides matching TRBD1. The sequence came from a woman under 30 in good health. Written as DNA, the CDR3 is TGTGCCAGCAATTTTTTTAGAACCGGGACAGACCTAAACACCGGGGAGCTGTTTTTT. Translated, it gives CASNFFRTGTDLNTGELFF.